Presented here are 23 T cell receptor beta chains from one specimen sequenced in a study of T cell responses to AZD1222 COVID-19 vaccine. Here immunoSEQ multiplex PCR was the method, and the copy in TCRdb shows in-frame clones only, minus some. The sample includes 95,000 to 150,000 clones, 85% to 90% of them seen just once. The material sequenced was peripheral blood, taken on day 0 of AZD1222 vaccination. All receptors come from an adult in good health.

The chain has TRBV27 and TRBJ1-6, with D possibly matching TRBD1 (5 bases). Germline values: CDR1 MNHEY, CDR2 SMNVEV (reference sequence). V gave up 8 bases and J gave up 7 bases, with 15 bases separating them. The CDR3 contains 14 residues. The CDR3 sequence: CASLPTEVNSPLHF. The CDR3, as DNA: TGTGCCAGCCTCCCGACAGAAGTAAATTCACCCCTCCACTTT.

V usage is TRBV5-4 and J usage is TRBJ1-3, with D possibly TRBD1 on 5 matching bases. The length of the CDR3 is 15 residues. Trimming removed 0 bases at V and 4 bases at J, with 11 bases between. The germline V gene has CDR1 SGHNT and CDR2 YYREEE (reference sequence). DNA for the CDR3: TGTGCCAGCAGCTTGGCCCGGGACGAGGGAAACACCATATATTTT. Its translation is CASSLARDEGNTIYF.

The J gene is TRBJ2-7, the V gene TRBV20-1; tentative D call: TRBD1 (6 bases). The V end lost 3 bases, the J end lost 4 bases, and 10 bases lay between the germline ends. In germline, CDR1 is DFQATT, CDR2 SNEGSKA (reference sequence). The CDR3 runs 12 residues. The CDR3, as DNA: TGCAGTGCTAGTGAGGGGGAATACGAGCAGTACTTC. This sequence encodes CSASEGEYEQYF.

The rearrangement joins TRBV6-5 to TRBJ1-3; weak D call: TRBD1 (6 bases). Germline CDR1 and CDR2: MNHEY and SVGAGI. Trimming shortened V by 0 bases and J by 2 bases, and 11 bases separated the two germline ends. This CDR3 has 16 amino acids. The CDR3 loop reads CASSYSDRLAGNTIYF. As DNA, the CDR3 is TGTGCCAGCAGTTACTCCGACAGGCTAGCTGGAAACACCATATATTTT.

The V call is TRBV3-1 (or the pseudogene TRBV3-2), the J call TRBJ2-7; 8 nucleotides match TRBD1. This CDR3 comprises 15 residues. Germline lookup yields CDR1 LGHDT and CDR2 YNNKEL (reference sequence). Trimming at V came to 3 bases and at J to 3 bases, leaving 7 bases not matched to a gene. For the CDR3, the DNA is TGTGCCAGCAGCCATTACAGGGGGAACAACTACGAGCAGTACTTC. This sequence encodes CASSHYRGNNYEQYF.

The genes are TRBV3-1 (or the pseudogene TRBV3-2) and TRBJ1-6; no definite D call. V shed 4 bases and J shed 0 bases, with 10 bases lying between them. The CDR3 spans 16 residues. Germline V gene sequence: CDR1 LGHDT, CDR2 YNNKEL (reference sequence). The chain's CDR3 is CASSPYPGSYNSPLHF. DNA of the CDR3: TGTGCCAGCAGCCCCTACCCGGGCTCCTATAATTCACCCCTCCACTTT.

CDR3: CAASGGQGTDTQYF. The CDR3 coding sequence is TGTGCCGCGTCGGGGGGACAGGGGACAGATACGCAGTATTTT. The V call is TRBV24-1, the J call TRBJ2-3, with 10 bases identical to TRBD1. After removal of 12 bases from V and 3 bases from J, the junction contained 8 bases not matched to a gene. CDR3 length: 14 amino acids. Per the germline V gene, CDR1 is KGHDR and CDR2 is SFDVKD.

V is TRBV18 and J is TRBJ2-7; weak D call: TRBD2 (5 bases). The germline V gene has CDR1 KGHSH and CDR2 LQKENI. The V end was cut by 1 base, the J end by 2 bases, with 12 bases between. The CDR3 sequence is 15 residues long. The chain's CDR3 is CASSPQDFNAYEQYF. CDR3 DNA: TGTGCCAGCTCACCACAGGACTTCAACGCCTACGAGCAGTACTTC.

This rearrangement joins TRBV6-1 to TRBJ1-2; 7 positions agree with TRBD1. The CDR3 extends over 14 amino acids. The germline V gene has CDR1 MNHNS and CDR2 SASEGT. Trimming at V came to 1 base and at J to 1 base, leaving 0 bases not matched to a gene. CDR3 region: CASSEDRGNYGYTF. CDR3 nucleotides: TGTGCCAGCAGTGAAGACAGGGGTAACTATGGCTACACCTTC.

This clone was observed a single time. V usage is TRBV5-4 and J usage is TRBJ1-1; D is uncertain. V was pared by 0 bases and J by 0 bases, with 12 bases between. This CDR3 has 16 amino acids. In germline, CDR1 is SGHNT, CDR2 YYREEE (reference sequence). The CDR3, as DNA: TGTGCCAGCAGCTTGGAGGGTTCAGAACTGAACACTGAAGCTTTCTTT. The encoded protein is CASSLEGSELNTEAFF.

J is TRBJ1-2 and V is TRBV4-1; D ambiguous. Trimming cost V 4 bases and J 3 bases, with 9 bases left between them. This CDR3 spans 13 amino acids. Germline assignment: CDR1 MGHRA and CDR2 YSYEKL. CDR3 coding DNA: TGCGCCAGCAGCCTCACTGGGGACTATGGCTACACCTTC. Its protein product is CASSLTGDYGYTF.

The chain combines TRBV6-5 with TRBJ1-1, with D possibly matching TRBD1 (6 bases). The CDR3 is made up of 12 amino acids. Germline V CDR1 and CDR2: MNHEY, SVGAGI. V was shortened by 6 bases and J by 7 bases, with 12 bases between the two germline ends. As DNA, the CDR3 is TGTGCCAGCAGACAGGGACCACATGAAGCTTTCTTT. This translates into CASRQGPHEAFF.

The V and J genes are TRBV3-1 (or the pseudogene TRBV3-2) and TRBJ2-7; 16 positions match TRBD2. There are 15 residues in the CDR3. Germline lookup yields CDR1 LGHDT and CDR2 YNNKEL (reference sequence). The junction had 11 bases not matched to a gene; V was cut back by 5 bases and J by 13 bases. CDR3 nucleotide sequence: TGTGCCAGCAGCTTTACCGGGACTAGCGGGAGGGCCTTTTACTTC. As protein: CASSFTGTSGRAFYF.

The chain combines TRBV28 with TRBJ1-2, with D uncertain. The germline gives CDR1 MDHEN, CDR2 SYDVKM. Trimming took 4 bases from V and 4 from J, leaving 10 bases between them. This CDR3 has 13 residues. The CDR3 is CASSSGPSYGYTF. The CDR3 region has the DNA TGTGCCAGCAGTTCCGGACCGAGCTATGGCTACACCTTC.

The table lists this clone with a count of one. The gene calls are TRBV7-6 and TRBJ2-7; the D is unclear. V gave up 0 bases and J gave up 4 bases, with 7 bases separating them. Germline lookup yields CDR1 SGHVS and CDR2 FNYEAQ. CDR3 size: 13 residues. The CDR3 DNA follows: TGTGCCAGCAGCTTAGCGCAGTTTTACGAGCAGTACTTC. It encodes CASSLAQFYEQYF.

This clone came up a few times. V and J are TRBV24-1 and TRBJ2-7, with 14 bases identical to TRBD2. V gave up 4 bases and J gave up 5 bases; unmatched junction bases: 6. Germline V gene data show CDR1 as KGHDR and CDR2 as SFDVKD. This CDR3 has 16 residues. The CDR3 loop reads CATSDRLAGGPDEQYF. The CDR3, as DNA: TGTGCCACCAGTGACCGACTAGCGGGAGGGCCAGACGAGCAGTACTTC.

The V gene is TRBV10-3, the J gene TRBJ1-1, with a weak D call TRBD1 (5 bases). The CDR3 runs 12 residues. Trimming took 4 bases from V and 4 from J, leaving 7 bases between them. The germline gives CDR1 ENHRY, CDR2 SYGVKD. The CDR3: CAISVGGTEAFF. The CDR3 coding sequence is TGTGCCATCAGTGTTGGGGGCACTGAAGCTTTCTTT.

V gene TRBV4-1 combines with J gene TRBJ2-1, with D unresolved. V was cut by 4 bases and J by 6 bases, with 10 bases left in between. Germline CDR1 is MGHRA and CDR2 is YSYEKL. The CDR3 spans 13 residues. Written as DNA, the CDR3 is TGCGCCAGCAGCCCAGTAGTAGGCAATGAGCAGTTCTTC. The encoded protein is CASSPVVGNEQFF.

The rearrangement links TRBV7-9 to TRBJ1-3, with D uncertain. Germline lookup yields CDR1 SEHNR and CDR2 FQNEAQ (reference sequence). V was clipped by 1 base and J by 4 bases, with 5 bases between them. The CDR3 has 13 residues. CDR3 amino acids: CASSLGEGNTIYF. CDR3 sequence (DNA): TGTGCCAGCAGCTTAGGGGAGGGAAACACCATATATTTT. Using reference TRBV7-9 and TRBJ1-3 for the parts outside the CDR3, the full variable domain is DTGVSQNPRHKITKRGQNVTFRCDPISEHNRLYWYRQTLGQGPEFLTYFQNEAQLEKSRLLSDRFSAERPKGSFSTLEIQRTEQGDSAMYLCASSLGEGNTIYFGEGSWLTVV.

J is TRBJ1-1 and V is TRBV11-2; D uncertain. CDR3 length: 15 amino acids. CDR1 is SGHAT, CDR2 FQNNGV, per germline. Between the trimmed V and J ends, which lost 1 base and 2 bases, there was a span of 11 bases. The CDR3 is CASSLVLATNTEAFF. CDR3 in DNA: TGTGCCAGCAGCTTAGTCCTAGCCACTAACACTGAAGCTTTCTTT.

Regarding this clone: The same CDR3 also results from other DNA sequences found in this sample. CDR3 nucleotide sequence: TGTGCCAGCAGTTACTTTAATGAGCAGTTCTTC. Translation gives CASSYFNEQFF. V gene TRBV6-5 combines with J gene TRBJ2-1; no firm D call. Germline CDR1 and CDR2: MNHEY and SVGAGI. This CDR3 spans 11 amino acids. V was clipped by 1 base and J by 7 bases, with 2 bases between them.

This sequence joins TRBV11-2 and TRBJ2-5; TRBD2 agrees at 10 bases. V was clipped by 3 bases and J by 5 bases; unmatched bases: 6. CDR1 is SGHAT and CDR2 is FQNNGV in the germline V gene. The CDR3 contains 15 residues. The CDR3 reads CASSFASGGVETQYF. As DNA, the CDR3 is TGTGCCAGCAGCTTCGCTAGCGGGGGAGTGGAGACCCAGTACTTC. The full variable domain, its missing parts supplied by reference TRBV11-2 and TRBJ2-5, is EAGVAQSPRYKIIEKRQSVAFWCNPISGHATLYWYQQILGQGPKLLIQFQNNGVVDDSQLPKDRFSAERLKGVDSTLKIQPAKLEDSAVYLCASSFASGGVETQYFGPGTRLLVL.

The V gene is TRBV7-8, the J gene TRBJ1-6; 7 bases align to TRBD1. Germline V gene sequence: CDR1 SGHVS, CDR2 FQNEAQ. The J segment lost 5 bases and the V segment lost 5 bases, leaving 9 bases of the junction unmatched. The CDR3 has 16 residues. The CDR3 is CASSTGAGRDNSPLHF. DNA of the CDR3: TGTGCCAGCAGCACAGGGGCAGGACGGGATAATTCACCCCTCCACTTT.